The clone carrying this TCR beta chain came up once. TCRdb's copy holds only in-frame clones and misses some; the assay was immunoSEQ multiplex PCR. The sample has around 24,000 clones; approximately 88% are singletons. This specimen comes from a study of blood T cell repertoires in COVID-19. Study summary: Samples taken during acute and convalescent COVID-19 were collected in the United States, Italy and Spain.

V lost 7 bases and J 4 bases, leaving 13 bases between the germline ends. Germline loops: CDR1 LNHDA, CDR2 SQIVND (reference sequence). The CDR3 spans 14 residues. The sequence came from a woman in her 70s with active COVID-19. Sequencing was done on a sample of peripheral blood. V and J are TRBV19 and TRBJ1-4; D is perhaps TRBD1 (6 bases). CDR3 coding DNA: TGTGCCAGTACCACCACAGGGCATAATGAAAAACTGTTTTTT. Protein: CASTTTGHNEKLFF.